A selection of T cell receptor beta chains follows, all from one sample in a study of T cells in Graves' hyperthyroidism and ophthalmopathy. TCRdb ran MiXCR on the multiplex PCR reads and lists one entry per CDR3 protein. The data show 500,000 to 600,000 distinct CDR3 sequences, around 45% seen once. Specimen: peripheral blood or thyroid tissue (not recorded which). The receptors shown here come from a woman aged 18-35 years with Graves' hyperthyroidism. CDR3s include the opening cysteine and the closing phenylalanine or tryptophan. Each record gives: V gene, clone size, CDR3 protein. Expanded clones are given a class, and other clones once, few, many or no size at all.

v_gene: TRBV10-3
abundance: -
CDR3aa: CAISERTANTEAFF

v_gene: TRBV20-1
abundance: -
CDR3aa: CSARGPAGEAFF

v_gene: TRBV6-6
abundance: -
CDR3aa: CASGGKGVFPDTQYF

v_gene: TRBV29-1
abundance: few
CDR3aa: CSVTGTGTQPQHF

v_gene: TRBV2
abundance: -
CDR3aa: CASNGGRVEGEQFF

v_gene: TRBV12-3/TRBV12-4
abundance: -
CDR3aa: CASSLAQGNDETQYF

v_gene: TRBV28
abundance: -
CDR3aa: CASRQGKNTEAFF

v_gene: TRBV6-4
abundance: few
CDR3aa: CASSGLTTGELFF

v_gene: TRBV30
abundance: -
CDR3aa: CAWSVLLAGGGNQETQYF

v_gene: TRBV7-9
abundance: many
CDR3aa: CASSLRYGGAYEQYF

v_gene: TRBV7-6
abundance: -
CDR3aa: CASSVTGHTYEQYF

v_gene: TRBV10-3
abundance: many
CDR3aa: CAISERSRGLETQYF

v_gene: TRBV4-1
abundance: many
CDR3aa: CASSQRTGRNTGELFF

v_gene: TRBV4-3
abundance: many
CDR3aa: CASSQSSRNTYEQYF

v_gene: TRBV20-1
abundance: -
CDR3aa: CSARDLFQGNTEAFF

v_gene: TRBV7-6
abundance: -
CDR3aa: CASSPTVYGANVLTF

v_gene: TRBV6-2/TRBV6-3
abundance: many
CDR3aa: CASSYPTTSGNTGELFF

v_gene: TRBV6-2/TRBV6-3
abundance: many
CDR3aa: CASSEDRGVSYEQYF

v_gene: TRBV2
abundance: -
CDR3aa: CASRGTANQPQHF

v_gene: TRBV5-1
abundance: many
CDR3aa: CASSFRGRQETQYF

v_gene: TRBV6-1
abundance: many
CDR3aa: CASSEPDQQVPNTEAFF

v_gene: TRBV9
abundance: many
CDR3aa: CASSVGSGLAGSYEQYF

v_gene: TRBV5-5
abundance: -
CDR3aa: CASSLFTGPQPQHF

v_gene: TRBV10-3
abundance: -
CDR3aa: CAISESTGGVRQPQHF

v_gene: TRBV29-1
abundance: -
CDR3aa: CSVEDPSSGRMYEQYF

v_gene: TRBV7-6
abundance: -
CDR3aa: CASSAEEGWGDEEQHF

v_gene: TRBV4-1
abundance: many
CDR3aa: CASSQENQGGPEIRTF

v_gene: TRBV5-1
abundance: -
CDR3aa: CASSLVREAQYF

v_gene: TRBV4-3
abundance: -
CDR3aa: CASSQGGDPSYTEAFF

v_gene: TRBV9
abundance: few
CDR3aa: CASNPTLGWETQYF

v_gene: TRBV7-3
abundance: -
CDR3aa: CASSQSREQFF

v_gene: TRBV7-9
abundance: -
CDR3aa: CASSLSTDGGEQYF

v_gene: TRBV5-4
abundance: many
CDR3aa: CASSRDLKPYEQYF

v_gene: TRBV7-9
abundance: many
CDR3aa: CASSLLTGGEQYF

v_gene: TRBV4-3
abundance: -
CDR3aa: CASSQDTTDYATNGKLFF

v_gene: TRBV6-1
abundance: many
CDR3aa: CASAADRGETQYF

v_gene: TRBV29-1
abundance: -
CDR3aa: CSVESGAFGYTF

v_gene: TRBV5-1
abundance: many
CDR3aa: CASSFEGQRYEQYF

v_gene: TRBV10-1
abundance: few
CDR3aa: CASSLPGRISYEQYF

v_gene: TRBV7-9
abundance: -
CDR3aa: CASSPTSGSAETQYF

v_gene: TRBV24-1
abundance: -
CDR3aa: CATSDTSADNEQFF

v_gene: TRBV10-3
abundance: -
CDR3aa: CAISELGTQETQYF

v_gene: TRBV20-1
abundance: many
CDR3aa: CSAGGTSGSGEQYF

v_gene: TRBV7-2
abundance: -
CDR3aa: CASSHHYAKNIQYF

v_gene: TRBV25-1
abundance: -
CDR3aa: CASSEAGVYQETQYF

v_gene: TRBV18
abundance: many
CDR3aa: CASSRPDGRNEQYF

v_gene: TRBV29-1
abundance: many
CDR3aa: CSVEVDYTSYEQYF

v_gene: TRBV7-8
abundance: -
CDR3aa: CASSPEADTQRGYTF

v_gene: TRBV7-9
abundance: -
CDR3aa: CASLPADTQYF

v_gene: TRBV5-5
abundance: many
CDR3aa: CASSPGSPSYRYTF

v_gene: TRBV5-4
abundance: many
CDR3aa: CASSPATSAITGELFF

v_gene: TRBV5-5
abundance: -
CDR3aa: CASSLRADSPLHF

v_gene: TRBV3-1
abundance: many
CDR3aa: CASSHSAGGPAGELFF

v_gene: TRBV14
abundance: many
CDR3aa: CASSQGSSRGEKLFF

v_gene: TRBV20-1
abundance: few
CDR3aa: CSARGGRDEQYF

v_gene: TRBV19
abundance: once
CDR3aa: CASEGQKRNQETQYF